Here is one T cell receptor beta chain with its context. The table lists this clone with a count of one. Its recognized antigen is unknown. Base quality data are lacking; no much larger clone is found one base away. This record belongs to a study of blood T cell repertoires in COVID-19 (dated by TCRdb to about 2020). In terms of the full investigation: Collaborator samples came from the United States, Italy and Spain and covered acute and convalescent phases of COVID-19. A freely available public database, intended as a resource for researchers studying the immune response to SARS-CoV-2, is where the repertoires were released. The material from the prospective study consisted of cDNA or gDNA derived from T cells, B-cell-depleted T cells, or PBMCs. Where available, HLA class I and class II types were taken from metadata supplied by the sample provider and were not determined by assay-based typing. The samples were drawn from the first 160 participants of the ongoing ImmuneRACE study and from some 1,300 subjects provided by 6 global collaborators. Subjects who had been exposed to COVID-19, were actively infected with it, or had recovered from it provided the deeply sampled blood TCRbeta repertoires that made up the dataset. The sample metadata nearly always contained a de-identified subject ID, COVID-19 status, age in years and sex. Overall results and qualifications from the work: The quantity of clinical and demographic metadata differed by source and by participant and was supplied without curation.

Each collaborating institution followed its own protocols to collect whole blood in K2EDTA tubes. For TCRbeta analysis, collaborators shipped samples as frozen whole blood, isolated PBMCs, or DNA extracted from either of those sample types. TCRbeta CDR3 regions were amplified from genomic DNA by means of the immunoSEQ Assay, a bias-controlled multiplex PCR. The authors processed their data as follows. Within the assay, amplification of reference gene primers was used to estimate how many nucleated cells each sample contained. Sequence reads were collapsed and filtered to measure the absolute abundance of every unique TCRbeta CDR3 rearrangement. For each sample, productive Simpson clonality was calculated as the square root of Simpson's diversity index across productive rearrangements. TCRdb mirrors the immuneACCESS table, restricted to in-frame sequences. Some clones are absent from its copies; in checked studies, under half trace to an unresolved V gene, and the reason for the others is unknown. From that table come the V and J calls and clone size; the DNA was used to work out D and trimming. For this sample the table gives 130,000 to 150,000 clones, of which over 70% were detected only once. The top ten constitute about 5.7% of the sample.

Measured from the cysteine to the phenylalanine, the CDR3 is 12 residues long. The sequence is cut down to CDR3 DNA, 36 bases in frame from base 1. The V and J ends are trimmed by 6 bases and 3 bases, leaving 8 bases between them. The sequence joins TRBV12-3 or TRBV12-4 to TRBJ1-2; possibly the D gene is TRBD1, per 5 matching bases. Input material: peripheral blood. This TCR derives from a man older than 75 with acute or convalescent COVID-19. The bases read TGTGCCAGCAGCGGGGGGGACTATGGCTACACCTTC. It specifies CASSGGDYGYTF.